This entry is about one T cell receptor beta chain. The data were taken from a study of blood T cell repertoires in COVID-19. On the study more broadly: PBMCs, B-cell-depleted T cells, or T cells provided the cDNA or gDNA that made up the material.

TCRdb's copy holds only in-frame clones and misses some; the assay was immunoSEQ multiplex PCR. Altogether about 59,000 clones are present, 75% to 95% being singletons, with the ten largest covering 15% to 20%. The CDR3 is 15 amino acids. With 4 bases clipped from V and 5 bases from J, the junction kept 6 bases outside the gene matches. The V gene's germline CDR1 is LNHDA and CDR2 SQIVND (reference sequence). The clonotype originates from an older man with acute or convalescent COVID-19. Sequencing was performed on peripheral blood. This chain connects TRBV19 to TRBJ2-5; 11 positions agree with TRBD1. The CDR3 reads CASSRTGGGEETQYF. The CDR3 DNA reads as TGTGCCAGTAGTAGGACAGGGGGCGGAGAGGAGACCCAGTACTTC.